The source of this T cell receptor (beta chain) is a study of blood T cells in healthy people across ages. It was with a sample-barcoded 5' primer and a J-beta primer mix that a second PCR of roughly 7 to 12 cycles was run. Each sample yielded at least 3 million CDR3-containing paired-end reads. TCRdb used MiXCR to reprocess the 5' RACE reads, holding one entry per CDR3 protein. The sample yields about 720,000 distinct CDR3 sequences, approximately 21% seen once. This clonotype came up a few times. The CDR3 has 20 amino acids. The germline V gene has CDR1 MNHEY and CDR2 SVGAGI. Trimming at V came to 0 bases and at J to 1 base, leaving 7 bases not matched to a gene.

This clonotype originated in a man aged 65-85 years in good health. This chain uses TRBV6-5 with TRBJ2-1, with 15 bases fitting TRBD2. The sample taken for sequencing was blood. CDR3 residues: CASSYSGTSGRTLSYNEQFF. CDR3 DNA: TGTGCCAGCAGTTACTCCGGGACTAGCGGGAGGACCCTATCCTACAATGAGCAGTTCTTC.